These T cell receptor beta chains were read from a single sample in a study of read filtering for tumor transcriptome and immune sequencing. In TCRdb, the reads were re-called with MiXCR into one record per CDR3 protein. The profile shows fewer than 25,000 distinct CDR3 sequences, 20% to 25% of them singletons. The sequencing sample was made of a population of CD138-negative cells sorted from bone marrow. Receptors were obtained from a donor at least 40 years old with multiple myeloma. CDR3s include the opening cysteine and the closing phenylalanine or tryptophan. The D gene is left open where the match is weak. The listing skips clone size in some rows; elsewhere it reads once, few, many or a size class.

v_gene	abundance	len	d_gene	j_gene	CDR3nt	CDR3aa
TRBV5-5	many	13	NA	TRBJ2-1	TGTGCCAGCAGCTTGGCGTGGGGAAATGAGCAGTTCTTC	CASSLAWGNEQFF
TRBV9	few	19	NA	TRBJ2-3	TGTGCCAGCAGCCTAGGGCTGGTCGGGGGGCCTAAAAGCACAGATACGCAGTATTTT	CASSLGLVGGPKSTDTQYF
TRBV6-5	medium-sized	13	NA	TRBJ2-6	TGTGCCAGCAGTTACTCTGGGGCCAACGTCCTGACTTTC	CASSYSGANVLTF
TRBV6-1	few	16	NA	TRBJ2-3	TGTGCCAGCAGTGAAAGTAGGGCAGGGAATGCAGATACGCAGTATTTT	CASSESRAGNADTQYF
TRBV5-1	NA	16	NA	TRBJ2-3	TGCGCCAGCAGCTCGGATGGCAACGGAGGCCCAGATACGCAGTATTTT	CASSSDGNGGPDTQYF
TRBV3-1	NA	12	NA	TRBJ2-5	TGTGCCAGCAGCCGAGCTCGGGAGACCCAGTACTTC	CASSRARETQYF
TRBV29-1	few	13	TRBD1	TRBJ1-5	TGCAGCGTTGAGACAGGGGGCGAACAGCCCCAGCATTTT	CSVETGGEQPQHF
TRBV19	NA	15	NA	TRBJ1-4	TGTGCCAGTAGTATGGGAGCGACTTCCAATGAAAAACTGTTTTTT	CASSMGATSNEKLFF
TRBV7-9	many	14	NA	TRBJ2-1	TGTGCCAGCAGCTTAGTTGGGGGAAGCAATGAGCAGTTCTTC	CASSLVGGSNEQFF
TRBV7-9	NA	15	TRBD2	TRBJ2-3	TGTGCCAGCAGCCCGGGAGGGGGGGCCTCAGATACGCAGTATTTT	CASSPGGGASDTQYF
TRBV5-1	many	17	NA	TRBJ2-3	TGCGCCAGCAGCTTTTGGCAGGGATATATCAGCACAGATACGCAGTATTTT	CASSFWQGYISTDTQYF
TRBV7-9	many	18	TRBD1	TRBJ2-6	TGTGCCAGCAGCTTTTGGACAGGGATTTCCTCTGGGGCCAACGTCCTGACTTTC	CASSFWTGISSGANVLTF
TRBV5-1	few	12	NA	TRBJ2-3	TGCGCCAGCAGCTTACCAAGGGATACGCAGTATTTT	CASSLPRDTQYF
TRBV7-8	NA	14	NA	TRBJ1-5	TGTGCCAGCACCCCGGACGGAAGCAATCAGCCCCAGCATTTT	CASTPDGSNQPQHF
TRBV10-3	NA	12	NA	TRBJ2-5	TGTGCCACCAAGGCCCCCCAAGAGACCCAGTACTTC	CATKAPQETQYF
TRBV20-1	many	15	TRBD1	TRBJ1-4	TGCAGTGCTAGAGATCGGACAGGGTCTAATGAAAAACTGTTTTTT	CSARDRTGSNEKLFF
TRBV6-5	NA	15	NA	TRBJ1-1	TGTGCCAGCACCCTGGACGGGGAAGGGAACACTGAAGCTTTCTTT	CASTLDGEGNTEAFF
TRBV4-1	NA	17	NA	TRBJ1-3	TGCGCCAGCAGCCAAGGGACGTACCTGCCGGGAGGAAACACCATATATTTT	CASSQGTYLPGGNTIYF
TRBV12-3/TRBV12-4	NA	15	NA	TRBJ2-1	TGTGCCAGCAGTCCCGGGCCGGGGTCTTACAATGAGCAGTTCTTC	CASSPGPGSYNEQFF
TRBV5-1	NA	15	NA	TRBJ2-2	TGCGCCAGCAGCCCAGCCGGGACGCAAACCGGGGAGCTGTTTTTT	CASSPAGTQTGELFF
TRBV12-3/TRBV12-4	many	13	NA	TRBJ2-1	TGTGCCAGCAGTTTAGACTGGTACAATGAGCAGTTCTTC	CASSLDWYNEQFF
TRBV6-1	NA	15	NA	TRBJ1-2	TGTGACAGCAGTGAAGCGGTGGGGCGGATCGAAGGCTACACCTTC	CDSSEAVGRIEGYTF
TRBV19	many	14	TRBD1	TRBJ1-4	TGTGCCAGTAGGGACAGGGGGACTAATGAAAAACTGTTTTTT	CASRDRGTNEKLFF